This T cell receptor (beta chain) was retrieved from a study of T cell responses to AZD1222 COVID-19 vaccine. General study findings and limits: Baseline seropositivity occurred in only a handful of AZD1222 recipients. Donor demographics were predominantly white British with a female majority; clonal diversity may be underestimated. Receipt of two AZD1222 doses was followed by a rise in Spike-specific TCR breadth and depth.

Regarding this clone: Its antigen remains unknown.

TCRdb's table, derived via immunoSEQ multiplex PCR, lists solely in-frame clones and lacks some. The table has roughly 160,000 clones, around 89% seen once. This clonotype was sampled from an adult in good health. The source was peripheral blood, collected on day 0 of AZD1222 vaccination.

CDR3 protein: CSASWQDRMNTEAFF. CDR3 in DNA: TGCAGTGCTAGTTGGCAGGACCGGATGAACACTGAAGCTTTCTTT. The chain uses TRBV20-1 and TRBJ1-1, with unresolved D. Trimming stripped 3 bases from V and 0 bases from J, with 14 bases between. Germline assignment: CDR1 DFQATT and CDR2 SNEGSKA (reference sequence). The CDR3 loop spans 15 amino acids.